Shown below are 16 T cell receptor beta chains from a single sample sequenced in a study of T-cell reconstitution after alpha-beta-depleted transplantation in children. The TCRbeta library incorporated unique molecular identifiers. TCRdb reanalysed the PCR reads using MiXCR and keeps one entry per CDR3 protein. The sample has fewer than 20,000 distinct CDR3 sequences; roughly 5.6% are singletons. The sequences come from PBMCs, collected before TCRalphabeta/CD19-depleted stem cell transplant. The origin of the receptors is a boy younger than 18 with acute lymphoblastic leukemia, due to receive a stem cell transplant.

To note about this clonotype: One junction end does not reproduce the germline sequence, and a read error may be involved. The chain couples TRBV12-3 or TRBV12-4 to TRBJ2-6; D possibly corresponds to TRBD1 (6 bases). The CDR3 has 18 amino acids. In DNA, the CDR3 is TGTGCCATCAGTTTAGGACCAGGGGACCCCTCTGGGGCCAACGTCCTGACTTTC. Translating it yields CAISLGPGDPSGANVLTF.

This clonotype was recorded at least ten times. The gene calls are TRBV18 and TRBJ1-1; weak D call: TRBD1 (5 bases). This CDR3 spans 15 amino acids. Trimming took off 0 bases at V and 1 base at J, with 9 bases between the two ends. The germline gives CDR1 KGHSH, CDR2 LQKENI. The CDR3 region is CASSPPGGQNTEAFF. CDR3 coding DNA: TGTGCCAGCTCACCACCAGGAGGACAGAACACTGAAGCTTTCTTT.

This clonotype has a count of ten or more. This chain joins TRBV4-2 and TRBJ2-3, with 9 bases aligning to TRBD2. Germline loops: CDR1 LGHNA, CDR2 YNFKEQ. The CDR3 extends over 17 amino acids. Trimming took 5 bases from V and 5 from J; bases not matched to a gene: 14. Here the CDR3 reads CASSTGMREGRVDTQYF. CDR3 coding DNA: TGTGCCAGCAGCACCGGGATGCGGGAGGGCCGTGTAGATACGCAGTATTTT.

By share, this clonotype counts as medium-sized. The chain uses TRBV29-1 and TRBJ2-3; D possibly corresponds to TRBD2 (5 bases). V shed 6 bases and J shed 2 bases, with 15 bases lying between them. CDR1 is SQVTM and CDR2 is ANQGSEA in the germline V gene. This CDR3 spans 14 amino acids. CDR3 loop: CSVRERDYTDTQYF. In DNA form, the CDR3 reads TGCAGCGTCCGAGAGAGAGACTACACAGATACGCAGTATTTT.

The rearrangement links TRBV2 to TRBJ1-4; the D is unclear. Germline assignment: CDR1 SNHLY and CDR2 FYNNEI. The CDR3 length is 12 residues. V lost 0 bases to trimming and J lost 4 bases, with 0 bases between them. CDR3 sequence (DNA): TGTGCCAGCAGTGAAGCTAATGAAAAACTGTTTTTT. Its protein is CASSEANEKLFF.

This clonotype was counted at least ten times. The chain has TRBV4-3 and TRBJ2-7; D perhaps matches TRBD2 (5 bases). This CDR3 spans 17 amino acids. The V and J ends lost 4 bases and 2 bases respectively, with 21 bases between them. The germline CDR1 and CDR2 sequences are LGHNA and YSLEER. CDR3 nucleotides: TGCGCCAGCAGCCCCGGAACAAAAACCGGGATCACCTACGAGCAGTACTTC. This encodes CASSPGTKTGITYEQYF.

The V gene is TRBV23-1, the J gene TRBJ1-4, with D possibly being TRBD1 (6 bases). TRBV23-1 is an ORF, with its function uncertain. Between the trimmed V and J ends, which lost 3 bases and 0 bases, there was a span of 11 bases. CDR3 length: 16 residues. CDR3 nucleotides: TGCGCCAGCAGTCATAACGCAGGGGCAACTAATGAAAAACTGTTTTTT. Its translation: CASSHNAGATNEKLFF.

The chain links TRBV19 to TRBJ1-5; TRBD1 is a possible D gene (6 bases). Germline V gene data show CDR1 as LNHDA and CDR2 as SQIVND (reference sequence). CDR3 length: 15 amino acids. With 5 bases removed from V and 2 bases from J, the gap between germline ends came to 13 bases. In DNA form, the CDR3 reads TGTGCCAGTAGTTCCAGGGGTCTCGGCAATCAGCCCCAGCATTTT. It translates to CASSSRGLGNQPQHF.

This clonotype was seen repeatedly, ten times or more. V gene TRBV4-3 combines with J gene TRBJ2-3, with no clear D. The CDR3 totals 15 residues. Looked up from germline, CDR1 is LGHNA and CDR2 is YSLEER. Trimming cost V 2 bases and J 0 bases, with 9 bases left between them. CDR3 sequence reads: CASSQLYRSTDTQYF. The DNA of the CDR3 is TGCGCCAGCAGCCAACTTTACAGAAGCACAGATACGCAGTATTTT.

In its sample, this clonotype is medium-sized (0.01 to 0.1%). This chain uses TRBV20-1 with TRBJ2-6, with D unresolved. In germline, CDR1 is DFQATT, CDR2 SNEGSKA (reference sequence). The CDR3 is 13 amino acids. V lost 5 bases, J lost 6 bases, and 11 bases lay in between. CDR3 in DNA: TGCAGTGCTTCCACCGGGCAGGCCAACGTCCTGACTTTC. Encoded protein: CSASTGQANVLTF.

This clonotype was observed many times. The genes are TRBV9 and TRBJ1-6; tentative D call: TRBD1 (5 bases). CDR1 and CDR2 (germline): SGDLS, YYNGEE. With 0 bases removed from V and 8 bases from J, the gap between germline ends came to 12 bases. The CDR3 has 15 amino acids. The CDR3 bases are TGTGCCAGCAGCGTAGCGGGGGAGCCTTATTCACCCCTCCACTTT. Its protein is CASSVAGEPYSPLHF.

Many counts were recorded for this clonotype. The chain is built from TRBV28 and TRBJ1-1, with 11 bases that match TRBD1. The CDR3 length is 15 residues. The germline V gene has CDR1 MDHEN and CDR2 SYDVKM. V shed 10 bases, J shed 4 bases, and the junction held 11 bases outside the gene matches. CDR3 nucleotides: TGTGCCACAGAGGGACAGGGGGGCGTCGGCACTGAAGCTTTCTTT. Translating gives CATEGQGGVGTEAFF.

This clonotype was seen at least ten times. The rearrangement uses TRBV13 and TRBJ2-7; 11 bases are a match to TRBD2. The CDR3 covers 14 residues. Germline-derived CDR1 and CDR2 are PRHDT and FYEKMQ (reference sequence). J lost 7 bases, V lost 5 bases, and 7 bases had no gene match. CDR3 sequence (DNA): TGTGCCAGCAGCGTCCGGACTAGCGGGCCGGAGCAGTACTTC. Protein: CASSVRTSGPEQYF. Complete variable domain (other parts from reference TRBV13 and TRBJ2-7): AAGVIQSPRHLIKEKRETATLKCYPIPRHDTVYWYQQGPGQDPQFLISFYEKMQSDKGSIPDRFSAQQFSDYHSELNMSSLELGDSALYFCASSVRTSGPEQYFGPGTRLTVT.

This clonotype was counted ten times or more. The J gene is TRBJ2-7, the V gene TRBV4-1, with D possibly matching TRBD2 (5 bases). Germline V gives CDR1 MGHRA, CDR2 YSYEKL. The CDR3 consists of 15 residues. V lost 1 base and J lost 3, with 13 bases in between. DNA for the CDR3: TGCGCCAGCAGCCAAGCCCCGGGAATGAGCTACGAGCAGTACTTC. Translated: CASSQAPGMSYEQYF.

This clonotype appeared many times. This sequence joins TRBV3-1 and TRBJ2-5; D is unclear. The CDR3 has 16 amino acids. CDR1 is LGHDT and CDR2 is YNNKEL in the germline V gene (reference sequence). V dropped 5 bases and J dropped 2 bases, with 18 bases sitting between them. In DNA form, the CDR3 reads TGTGCCAGCAGCGAACCTTCGGGTGGGGTACAAGAGACCCAGTACTTC. It is translated as CASSEPSGGVQETQYF.

This clonotype was seen ten or more times. The chain couples TRBV27 to TRBJ2-1; a possible D gene is TRBD2 (5 bases). Germline CDR1 MNHEY, CDR2 SMNVEV (reference sequence). The V end lost 3 bases, the J end lost 6 bases, and 15 bases lay between the germline ends. This CDR3 is built from 15 residues. The CDR3 region has the DNA TGTGCCAGCAGTTTTAAAAGGAGGAGGAGCAATGAGCAGTTCTTC. It encodes CASSFKRRRSNEQFF.